This T cell receptor beta chain was found in a study of cytotoxic CD8 clonotypes in ibrutinib-treated CLL. Study conclusions and caveats: Clonality increased at ibrutinib response, then returned toward baseline at progression. Public clonotypes occurred uncommonly; on treatment, they contracted or remained stable.

Germline loops: CDR1 MNHEY, CDR2 SMNVEV (reference sequence). Deletions cut 2 bases from V and 5 bases from J, with 13 bases between. This CDR3 is 15 amino acids long. This clone was recorded a few times. Its antigen is not identified. The planned depth of sequencing spanned 1 in 200,000 to 1 in 1 million T cells. Sequencing was performed with immunoSEQ multiplex PCR; in TCRdb, only in-frame clones are kept and a portion is missing. The sample shows approximately 45,000 clones, 60% to 70% of them seen only once. The sequence was collected from a human donor with chronic lymphocytic leukemia. The J gene is TRBJ1-5, the V gene TRBV27; D might be TRBD1 (5 bases). Sequenced here: PBMCs, sampled after 24 months of ibrutinib treatment. The chain's CDR3 is CASSLIGTGYQPQHF. The CDR3 DNA follows: TGTGCCAGCAGTTTAATAGGGACGGGTTATCAGCCCCAGCATTTT.